Each of the 14 T cell receptor beta chains below was sequenced from the same sample in a study of cytomegalovirus exposure and HLA in healthy donors (TCRdb year 2017). Libraries were constructed by the immunoSEQ multiplex PCR assay. TCRdb took this table from immuneACCESS and kept in-frame rearrangements with V and J called. Such tables lack part of the clones; where checked against another copy, unresolved V genes explain under half of the gap, and the rest is unexplained. The sample table shows approximately 140,000 clones, and around 85% are seen once. Under 3% of the sample comes from the top ten. Sequenced sample: PBMCs. The receptors stem from a man aged 18 to 30 in good health and CMV-seronegative.

The chain employs TRBV19 and TRBJ1-1; weak D call: TRBD1 (6 bases). The CDR3 length is 14 residues. Trimming left V 6 bases short and J 1 base short, with 12 bases between. Germline CDR1 is LNHDA and CDR2 is SQIVND (reference sequence). This CDR3 reads CASRIQGGNTEAFF. In DNA form, the CDR3 reads TGTGCCAGTAGAATACAGGGTGGGAACACTGAAGCTTTCTTT.

The V gene is TRBV4-3, the J gene TRBJ2-2; 10 positions agree with TRBD2. CDR1 is LGHNA and CDR2 is YSLEER in the germline V gene. The CDR3 has 15 residues. The J segment lost 6 bases and the V segment lost 4 bases, leaving 5 bases of the junction unmatched. The CDR3 loop reads CASSRNGLAAGELFF. The DNA of the CDR3 is TGCGCCAGCAGCCGGAACGGACTAGCGGCCGGGGAGCTGTTTTTT.

The chain joins TRBV30 to TRBJ1-5; D is ambiguous. The CDR3 is 14 amino acids. The ends were cut back, 0 bases at V and 2 bases at J, with 8 bases in the middle. Germline-derived CDR1 and CDR2 are GTSNPN and SVGIG (reference sequence). The CDR3: CAWSVGRGNQPQHF. The CDR3 DNA reads TGTGCCTGGAGTGTAGGGAGAGGCAATCAGCCCCAGCATTTT.

The rearrangement uses TRBV6-5 and TRBJ1-1; D uncertain. V lost 5 bases to trimming and J lost 1 base, with 14 bases between them. CDR3 length equals 15 residues. Germline lookup yields CDR1 MNHEY and CDR2 SVGAGI. CDR3 in DNA: TGTGCCAGCAGTCCACTGGGTTCAGGGAACACTGAAGCTTTCTTT. It specifies CASSPLGSGNTEAFF.

The V gene is TRBV19, the J gene TRBJ1-5; TRBD1 agrees at 9 bases. The CDR3 has 16 amino acids. Trimming removed 4 bases from V and 2 bases from J; junction bases left unmatched: 6. Germline assignment: CDR1 LNHDA and CDR2 SQIVND (reference sequence). This chain's CDR3 is CASSKDRGEGNQPQHF. CDR3 coding DNA: TGTGCCAGTAGTAAGGACAGGGGTGAGGGCAATCAGCCCCAGCATTTT.

The rearrangement joins TRBV13 to TRBJ2-7, with a weak D call TRBD2 (5 bases). The V end lost 0 bases, the J end lost 2 bases, and 8 bases lay between the germline ends. Germline V CDR1 and CDR2: PRHDT, FYEKMQ (reference sequence). The CDR3 spans 14 residues. This chain's CDR3 is CASSLGGLAYEQYF. The CDR3 DNA reads as TGTGCCAGCAGCTTAGGTGGACTGGCCTACGAGCAGTACTTC.

The sample holds a few counts of this clone. This chain joins TRBV11-2 and TRBJ1-2, with D possibly matching TRBD1 (6 bases). V lost 8 bases and J 4 bases, leaving 11 bases between the germline ends. Germline CDR1 SGHAT, CDR2 FQNNGV. The CDR3 runs to 12 residues. CDR3 region: CASAQGPYGYTF. The CDR3 nucleotides read TGTGCCAGCGCGCAGGGGCCCTATGGCTACACCTTC.

This clone occurred a few times. The V and J genes are TRBV6-1 and TRBJ2-7; 8 bases agree with TRBD2. With 6 bases clipped from V and 0 bases from J, the junction kept 4 bases outside the gene matches. Germline V gives CDR1 MNHNS, CDR2 SASEGT. The CDR3 contains 14 residues. CDR3 DNA sequence: TGTGCCAGCAGCGGGCGGGGGGCCTCCTACGAGCAGTACTTC. It yields the protein CASSGRGASYEQYF.

This chain links TRBV6-1 with TRBJ2-5, with 7 bases that match TRBD1. Per germline, CDR1 MNHNS and CDR2 SASEGT. The CDR3 runs 12 residues. The junction had 4 bases not matched to a gene; V was cut back by 8 bases and J by 4 bases. CDR3 bases: TGTGCCAGCGGAGACAGGGTAGAGACCCAGTACTTC. Translation gives CASGDRVETQYF.

This clone was found once. The chain couples TRBV7-9 to TRBJ1-3; TRBD1 agrees at 7 bases. There are 17 residues in the CDR3. From germline, CDR1 is SEHNR and CDR2 FQNEAQ (reference sequence). V shed 1 base, J shed 3 bases, and the junction held 9 bases outside the gene matches. The CDR3 here is CASSLGDRIVVGNTIYF. The CDR3 nucleotides are TGTGCCAGCAGCTTAGGGGACAGAATAGTAGTTGGAAACACCATATATTTT.

The chain couples TRBV19 to TRBJ1-2; D is ambiguous. CDR3 size: 14 residues. Germline V gene data show CDR1 as LNHDA and CDR2 as SQIVND (reference sequence). The ends were cut back, 3 bases at V and 6 bases at J, with 14 bases in the middle. In DNA, the CDR3 is TGTGCCAGTAGTATTGCCCTCGGGGATCATGGCTACACCTTC. This sequence encodes CASSIALGDHGYTF. Based on the CDR3 plus reference TRBV19 and TRBJ1-2, the full variable domain is DGGITQSPKYLFRKEGQNVTLSCEQNLNHDAMYWYRQDPGQGLRLIYYSQIVNDFQKGDIAEGYSVSREKKESFPLTVTSAQKNPTAFYLCASSIALGDHGYTFGSGTRLTVV.

Details on this clone: The sample has other DNA sequences that encode this CDR3 too. The gene calls are TRBV6-6 and TRBJ1-1; D call uncertain. Germline V gene data show CDR1 as MNHNY and CDR2 as SVGAGI (reference sequence). The CDR3 totals 11 residues. Trimming cost V 7 bases and J 0 bases, with 3 bases left between them. CDR3 in amino acids: CASTLNTEAFF. For the CDR3, the DNA is TGTGCCAGCACCTTGAACACTGAAGCTTTCTTT.

The J gene is TRBJ2-6, the V gene TRBV27, with 8 positions matching TRBD2. The CDR3 covers 16 residues. Germline V lookup: CDR1 MNHEY, CDR2 SMNVEV (reference sequence). V trimming: 6 bases; J trimming: 0 bases; junction bases outside the gene matches: 4. In DNA, the CDR3 is TGTGCCAGCAGGGCGGGAGGCCGCTCTGGGGCCAACGTCCTGACTTTC. The encoded protein is CASRAGGRSGANVLTF.

The V call is TRBV2, the J call TRBJ1-2; D gene unclear. The ends were cut back, 3 bases at V and 2 bases at J, with 4 bases in the middle. Per germline, CDR1 SNHLY and CDR2 FYNNEI. The CDR3 length is 12 residues. The DNA for the CDR3 is TGTGCCAGCAGTGACAGGAACTATGGCTACACCTTC. Residues: CASSDRNYGYTF.